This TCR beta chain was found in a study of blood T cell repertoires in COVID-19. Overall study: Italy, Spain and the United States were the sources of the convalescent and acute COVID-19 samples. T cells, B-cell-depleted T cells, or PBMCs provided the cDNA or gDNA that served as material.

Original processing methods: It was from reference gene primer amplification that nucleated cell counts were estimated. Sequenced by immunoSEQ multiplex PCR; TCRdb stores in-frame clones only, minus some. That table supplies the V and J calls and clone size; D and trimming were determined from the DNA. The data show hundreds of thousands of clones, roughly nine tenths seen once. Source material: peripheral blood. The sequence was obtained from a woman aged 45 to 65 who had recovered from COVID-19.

CDR3 loop: CASSLIKREGATNEKLFF. The CDR3 nucleotides read TGTGCCAGCAGCTTGATAAAAAGGGAGGGGGCAACTAATGAAAAACTGTTTTTT. The chain recombines TRBV5-6 with TRBJ1-4; perhaps TRBD1 as D (6 bases). Germline CDR1 and CDR2: SGHDT and YYEEEE. Trimming pared 1 base from V and 0 bases from J, leaving 16 bases between. The CDR3 is 18 amino acids.